This TCR beta chain was recovered during a study of blood T cell repertoires in COVID-19. Study background: Donors in the United States, Italy and Spain gave samples during acute or convalescent COVID-19. Sources were T cells, B-cell-depleted T cells, or PBMCs; the material itself was cDNA or gDNA.

Data came from immunoSEQ multiplex PCR; TCRdb stores just in-frame clones and leaves some out. The repertoire holds more than 70,000 clones, with approximately 86% as singletons. The V gene lost 0 bases and the J gene lost 2 bases, with 4 bases spanning the gap. The CDR3 totals 12 residues. Per germline, CDR1 GTSNPN and CDR2 SVGIG (reference sequence). This clonotype was obtained from a woman older than 75 in a cohort sampled during active or convalescent COVID-19. The specimen was peripheral blood. This sequence joins TRBV30 and TRBJ1-1, with D unresolved. CDR3 nucleotides: TGTGCCTGGAGTGTAATAAACACTGAAGCTTTCTTT. This gives the protein CAWSVINTEAFF.